The 28 T cell receptor beta chains listed next were all sequenced from one sample in a study of regulatory T cells in long-lasting Graves disease. Time point specified: newly diagnosed GD, antithyroid drugs for less than 3 months. The TCR library used RNA extracted from PBMCs. Researchers made TCR beta libraries by using iRepertoire HTBI primers and running Arm-PCR on CDR3 regions. TCRdb reanalysed the multiplex PCR reads using MiXCR and keeps one entry per CDR3 protein. The sample comprises 350,000 to 550,000 distinct CDR3 sequences, 15% of which are singletons, and approximately 16% rests with the top ten. Another study also made use of these data, one on T cells in Graves' hyperthyroidism and ophthalmopathy.

Material: peripheral blood mononuclear cells (PBMCs), obtained at new diagnosis, from a patient treated with antithyroid drugs. The receptors derive from a woman in her 30s with Graves disease.

This clonotype was counted at least ten times. The chain joins TRBV2 to TRBJ2-1, with D tentatively TRBD2 (5 bases). Germline CDR1 reads SNHLY; CDR2 reads FYNNEI. Deletions cut 6 bases from V and 4 bases from J, with 16 bases between. The CDR3 length is 15 residues. The DNA for the CDR3 is TGTGCCAGCAGCTGGGGAGATGGACTGTACAATGAGCAGTTCTTC. Amino acid sequence: CASSWGDGLYNEQFF.

This clonotype was seen repeatedly, ten times or more. V gene TRBV28 combines with J gene TRBJ2-1; D unclear. With 6 bases removed from V and 0 bases from J, the gap between germline ends came to 6 bases. This CDR3 has 13 amino acids. CDR1 is MDHEN, CDR2 SYDVKM, per germline. The CDR3 DNA reads TGTGCCAGCAGCAGACCCTCCTACAATGAGCAGTTCTTC. Translating it yields CASSRPSYNEQFF.

This clonotype occurred many times. The chain couples TRBV20-1 to TRBJ2-1; no clear D gene. CDR1 is DFQATT and CDR2 is SNEGSKA in the germline V gene (reference sequence). V was clipped by 5 bases and J by 2 bases, with 7 bases between them. The CDR3 extends over 12 amino acids. CDR3 region: CSAPRAYNEQFF. CDR3 nucleotide sequence: TGCAGTGCTCCCCGGGCCTACAATGAGCAGTTCTTC.

Only a few counts were recorded for this clonotype. V gene TRBV27 combines with J gene TRBJ2-7; 7 bases map to TRBD2. The CDR3 has 16 residues. Germline-derived CDR1 and CDR2 are MNHEY and SMNVEV (reference sequence). V gave up 2 bases and J gave up 4 bases; unmatched junction bases: 11. The CDR3 nucleotides are TGTGCCAGCAGTTTAGGCTCTAGCGGAGAACTTTACGAGCAGTACTTC. Its translation is CASSLGSSGELYEQYF.

This clonotype came up many times. The CDR3 protein is CSATKPTSGRFDTQYF. The CDR3 bases are TGCAGTGCCACTAAACCGACTAGCGGGAGATTTGATACGCAGTATTTT. This chain connects TRBV20-1 to TRBJ2-3, with 12 bases that match TRBD2. CDR1 is DFQATT and CDR2 is SNEGSKA in the germline V gene (reference sequence). The trim removed 6 bases at V and 6 bases at J, leaving 13 bases unmatched. CDR3 length equals 16 residues.

The rearrangement joins TRBV12-3 or TRBV12-4 to TRBJ2-4, with D possibly matching TRBD1 (5 bases). The CDR3 has 16 amino acids. Trimming pared 1 base from V and 1 base from J, leaving 11 bases between. CDR3 region: CASSLEAGLAKNIQYF. CDR3 DNA: TGTGCCAGCAGTTTAGAGGCAGGGCTGGCCAAAAACATTCAGTACTTC.

The chain links TRBV28 to TRBJ1-5; 8 bases are a match to TRBD1. The CDR3 has 13 amino acids. Germline values: CDR1 MDHEN, CDR2 SYDVKM. The V and J ends lost 3 bases and 7 bases, in that order; junction bases with no gene match: 2. The CDR3 DNA is TGTGCCAGCAGTTTCCGACAGGGGCAGCCCCAGCATTTT. Its translation: CASSFRQGQPQHF.

This clonotype was detected ten times or more. This sequence joins TRBV28 and TRBJ2-5, with D perhaps matching TRBD1 (6 bases). Germline loops: CDR1 MDHEN, CDR2 SYDVKM. The CDR3 sequence is 17 residues long. V dropped 1 base and J dropped 1 base, with 16 bases sitting between them. The CDR3 region is CASSLLRLRDTQETQYF. The CDR3 DNA sequence: TGTGCCAGCAGTTTATTAAGGCTCCGGGACACCCAAGAGACCCAGTACTTC.

This clonotype came up many times. This chain's CDR3 is CASSRPGLAGFSEQYF. For the CDR3, the DNA is TGTGCCAGCAGCCGCCCCGGACTAGCGGGATTTTCCGAGCAGTACTTC. The chain links TRBV3-1 to TRBJ2-7; 12 bases line up with TRBD2. The V gene's germline CDR1 is LGHDT and CDR2 YNNKEL (reference sequence). This CDR3 is built from 16 residues. The V and J ends lost 4 bases and 6 bases, in that order; junction bases with no gene match: 10.

The rearrangement links TRBV28 to TRBJ1-3; D gene uncertain. CDR1 and CDR2 from the germline V gene are MDHEN and SYDVKM. Deletions cut 3 bases from V and 2 bases from J, with 17 bases between. The CDR3 extends over 17 amino acids. Here the CDR3 reads CASSFLTDSGPGNTIYF. CDR3 DNA: TGTGCCAGCAGTTTTCTTACGGACTCCGGCCCTGGAAACACCATATATTTT.

This clonotype showed up many times. The V and J genes are TRBV20-1 and TRBJ2-1, with 14 bases aligning to TRBD2. The J segment lost 2 bases and the V segment lost 6 bases, leaving 6 bases of the junction unmatched. The V gene's germline CDR1 is DFQATT and CDR2 SNEGSKA (reference sequence). This CDR3 has 16 amino acids. Here the CDR3 reads CSALWTSGGTYNEQFF. CDR3 nucleotide sequence: TGCAGTGCCCTGTGGACTAGCGGGGGGACCTACAATGAGCAGTTCTTC.

The chain has TRBV20-1 and TRBJ2-5; D remains ambiguous. Trimming removed 7 bases at V and 3 bases at J, with 9 bases between. This CDR3 has 11 residues. The germline V gene has CDR1 DFQATT and CDR2 SNEGSKA (reference sequence). The CDR3 sequence is CSVGAKETQYF. The DNA of the CDR3 is TGCAGTGTCGGTGCGAAAGAGACCCAGTACTTC.

This clonotype was recorded many times. This chain connects TRBV13 to TRBJ2-3, with 13 bases matching TRBD2. The germline V gene has CDR1 PRHDT and CDR2 FYEKMQ (reference sequence). The length of the CDR3 is 17 residues. The V and J ends lost 5 bases and 3 bases, in that order; junction bases with no gene match: 8. The CDR3 region is CASSPPGLAGLTDTQYF. The CDR3 DNA reads TGTGCCAGCAGCCCGCCGGGACTAGCGGGATTAACAGATACGCAGTATTTT.

Only a few counts were recorded for this clonotype. A much bigger clone sits one base away, suggesting this may be a read error. In nucleotides, the CDR3 is TGTGCCAGCAGCCAAGATTCGACAATCAGCTACACCTTC. It encodes CASSQDSTISYTF. The chain employs TRBV3-1 and TRBJ1-2; D is unresolved. The ends were cut back, 0 bases at V and 9 bases at J, with 11 bases in the middle. CDR1 LGHDT and CDR2 YNNKEL come from the germline V gene (reference sequence). The CDR3 sequence is 13 residues long.

The chain carries TRBV9 and TRBJ2-2; D remains ambiguous. The ends were cut back, 1 base at V and 0 bases at J, with 4 bases in the middle. The CDR3 extends over 14 amino acids. The germline CDR1 and CDR2 sequences are SGDLS and YYNGEE. The CDR3: CASSVNPNTGELFF. CDR3 sequence (DNA): TGTGCCAGCAGCGTAAACCCGAACACCGGGGAGCTGTTTTTT.

This clonotype has a count of ten or more. The CDR3 loop reads CASRLGGGNNEQFF. CDR3 coding DNA: TGTGCCAGCAGGCTCGGGGGAGGGAACAATGAGCAGTTCTTC. The chain joins TRBV25-1 to TRBJ2-1, with 7 bases identical to TRBD2. The V and J ends lost 6 bases and 5 bases, in that order; junction bases with no gene match: 7. CDR3 length: 14 residues. The V gene's germline CDR1 is MGHDK and CDR2 SYGVNS.

The chain has TRBV6-4 and TRBJ2-1; TRBD2 matches 7 bases. V was clipped by 5 bases and J by 9 bases; unmatched bases: 13. Germline CDR1 and CDR2: MRHNA and SNTAGT. The CDR3 runs to 15 residues. Written as DNA, the CDR3 is TGTGCCAGCAGTCCCTTAGCGGGTGGATCGAGTGAGCAGTTCTTC. Translation gives CASSPLAGGSSEQFF.

This clonotype was counted at least ten times. The rearrangement joins TRBV2 to TRBJ1-6; maybe TRBD1 (5 bases). Per germline, CDR1 SNHLY and CDR2 FYNNEI. Trimming shortened V by 3 bases and J by 2 bases, and 8 bases separated the two germline ends. The CDR3 totals 15 residues. The CDR3 loop is CASSDRATYNSPLHF. DNA for the CDR3: TGTGCCAGCAGTGACAGGGCGACCTATAATTCACCCCTCCACTTT.

V and J are TRBV7-8 and TRBJ1-2; the match to TRBD1 covers 8 bases. V gave up 5 bases and J gave up 1 base; unmatched junction bases: 3. The CDR3 sequence is 14 residues long. Germline lookup yields CDR1 SGHVS and CDR2 FQNEAQ. CDR3 region: CASSTGGDNYGYTF. The CDR3 DNA is TGTGCCAGCAGCACAGGGGGGGATAACTATGGCTACACCTTC. Drawing the rest from reference TRBV7-8 and TRBJ1-2, the complete variable domain is GAGVSQSPRYKVAKRGQDVALRCDPISGHVSLFWYQQALGQGPEFLTYFQNEAQLDKSGLPSDRFFAERPEGSVSTLKIQRTQQEDSAVYLCASSTGGDNYGYTFGSGTRLTVV.

In regard to this clonotype: Because the CDR3's place on the DNA is in doubt, the DNA is left out and the CDR3 is given as listed by TCRdb. V usage is TRBV6-1 and J usage is TRBJ2-2; the table's D call TRBD1 went unverified against the DNA. In germline, CDR1 is MNHNS, CDR2 SASEGT. Ends included, the CDR3 has 23 residues. CDR3 sequence: CASSEVRGSGANVLTFGAGELFF.

This clonotype was seen repeatedly, ten times or more. The rearrangement uses TRBV10-3 and TRBJ1-1; TRBD1 matches 10 bases. The length of the CDR3 is 17 residues. Germline assignment: CDR1 ENHRY and CDR2 SYGVKD. J gave up 1 base and V 10 bases, and 15 bases lay outside the gene matches. The CDR3 sequence: CATKKARDRGPNTEAFF. The CDR3 DNA reads TGTGCCACCAAGAAGGCCCGGGACAGGGGACCGAACACTGAAGCTTTCTTT.

In this sample, this clonotype turned up many times. The chain has TRBV7-8 and TRBJ1-1, with 7 bases matching TRBD1. The V segment lost 6 bases and the J segment 2 bases; nucleotides outside the gene matches: 9. Germline loops: CDR1 SGHVS, CDR2 FQNEAQ. This CDR3 has 15 amino acids. The CDR3: CASRPHRGTNTEAFF. CDR3 sequence (DNA): TGTGCCAGCAGACCTCACAGGGGCACTAACACTGAAGCTTTCTTT.

The CDR3 DNA reads TGTGCCATCAGTGAGTTGTCGACAGGGAAACAGCCCCAGCATTTT. Amino acid sequence: CAISELSTGKQPQHF. The chain is built from TRBV10-3 and TRBJ1-5; 7 nucleotides agree with TRBD1. Trimming took 1 base from V and 7 from J; bases not matched to a gene: 7. Germline lookup yields CDR1 ENHRY and CDR2 SYGVKD. The CDR3 is 15 residues long.

This clonotype was detected ten times or more. The chain uses TRBV6-1 and TRBJ2-7; no reliable D call. V shed 11 bases and J shed 4 bases, with 18 bases lying between them. Germline assignment: CDR1 MNHNS and CDR2 SASEGT. This CDR3 has 13 amino acids. The CDR3 loop reads CASRVLASYEQYF. DNA of the CDR3: TGTGCCTCCCGGGTCCTCGCCTCGTACGAGCAGTACTTC.

V usage is TRBV19 and J usage is TRBJ1-2, with D possibly being TRBD1 (6 bases). Trimming left V 10 bases short and J 0 bases short, with 18 bases between. The CDR3 length is 15 residues. CDR1 and CDR2 from the germline V gene are LNHDA and SQIVND (reference sequence). CDR3 sequence reads: CATGQNLGANYGYTF. DNA for the CDR3: TGTGCCACAGGACAGAATCTAGGCGCTAACTATGGCTACACCTTC.

This clonotype was counted at least ten times. The chain is built from TRBV6-9 and TRBJ2-1, with a weak D call TRBD2 (5 bases). V lost 3 bases and J lost 10, with 13 bases in between. This CDR3 is built from 13 residues. Looked up from germline, CDR1 is MNHGY and CDR2 is SVAAGI. This CDR3 reads CASSYPGSAEQFF. The CDR3 region has the DNA TGTGCCAGCAGTTACCCGGGGTCCGCCGAGCAGTTCTTC.

At least ten counts were recorded for this clonotype. This sequence joins TRBV10-3 and TRBJ2-7; possible D gene TRBD1, 6 bases. The CDR3 runs 14 residues. Germline V gene sequence: CDR1 ENHRY, CDR2 SYGVKD. Trimming took 6 bases from V and 0 from J, leaving 12 bases between them. This CDR3 is CAIRIHRDSYEQYF. Written as DNA, the CDR3 is TGTGCCATCAGAATCCACAGGGACTCCTACGAGCAGTACTTC.

In its sample, this clonotype was seen many times. The V call is TRBV5-5, the J call TRBJ2-7; TRBD1 is a possible D gene (6 bases). Germline values: CDR1 SGHKS, CDR2 YYEKEE (reference sequence). V was clipped by 3 bases and J by 2 bases, with 15 bases between them. The CDR3 runs 15 residues. CDR3 loop: CASSSPRDTTYEQYF. The CDR3, as DNA: TGTGCCAGCAGCTCCCCACGGGACACTACCTACGAGCAGTACTTC.